This record concerns one T cell receptor beta chain sequence. This table comes from immunoSEQ multiplex PCR, and its TCRdb copy is limited to in-frame clones, with some not included. This sample carries under 150,000 clones, approximately 85% of them seen once, and the ten largest clones take about 3.6%. V lost 4 bases and J lost 7; bases outside the gene matches: 3. The CDR3 is 11 residues long. The germline gives CDR1 GTSNPN, CDR2 SVGIG (reference sequence). The source of the sample is a study of blood T cell repertoires in COVID-19. Study as a whole: The study drew acute and convalescent COVID-19 samples from the United States, Italy and Spain.

The source material was peripheral blood. This chain links TRBV30 with TRBJ1-1, with 7 bases lining up with TRBD1. The sequence was obtained from a man aged 35 to 55 with acute or convalescent COVID-19. CDR3 sequence (DNA): TGTGCCTGGACCGACAGGGATGAAGCTTTCTTT. It specifies CAWTDRDEAFF.